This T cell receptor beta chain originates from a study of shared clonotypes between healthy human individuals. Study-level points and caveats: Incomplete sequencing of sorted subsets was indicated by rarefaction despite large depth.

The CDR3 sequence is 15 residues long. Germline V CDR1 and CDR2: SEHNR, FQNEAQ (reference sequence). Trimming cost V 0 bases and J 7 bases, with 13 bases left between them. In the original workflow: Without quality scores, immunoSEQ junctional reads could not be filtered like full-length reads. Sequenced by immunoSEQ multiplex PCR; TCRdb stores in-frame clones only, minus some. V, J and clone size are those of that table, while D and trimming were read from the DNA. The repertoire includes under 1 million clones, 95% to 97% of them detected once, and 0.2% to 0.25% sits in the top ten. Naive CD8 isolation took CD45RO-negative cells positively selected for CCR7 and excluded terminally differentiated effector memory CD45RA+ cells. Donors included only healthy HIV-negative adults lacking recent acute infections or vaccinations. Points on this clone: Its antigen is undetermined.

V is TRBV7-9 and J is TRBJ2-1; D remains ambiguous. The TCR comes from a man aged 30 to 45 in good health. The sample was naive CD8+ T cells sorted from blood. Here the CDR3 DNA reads TGTGCCAGCAGCTTAGCAACCCGACTTGATAATGAGCAGTTCTTC. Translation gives CASSLATRLDNEQFF.